This TCR beta chain was observed in a study of somatic mutations in cytotoxic T cells in rheumatoid arthritis. Study at large: Some V beta antibody-stained T-cell populations were flow-sorted at nearly 100% purity, including V beta1+ cells sequenced for TCRB.

The CDR3 length is 15 residues. The germline V gene encodes CDR1 SNHLY and CDR2 FYNNEI. V was trimmed by 5 bases and J by 9 bases, leaving 17 bases between them. Healthy control subjects consisted of blood donors (median age approximately 56 years, range about 20-75; around 54% female). The data were produced by immunoSEQ multiplex PCR, yet TCRdb's version contains in-frame clones alone and is incomplete. Here the sample spans 18,000 or so clones, 70% to 75% being singletons. Overall study results and limits: Rising age went with increasing CD8+ clonality in rheumatoid arthritis patients; healthy controls showed no such increase. A single CD8+ clone exceeded 20% of CD8+ cells in about an eighth of the 65 patients.

As to this clone: Its antigen is as yet unknown.

This TCR was recovered from a woman aged 55-70 years in good health. The chain joins TRBV2 to TRBJ1-6; a weak D match, TRBD1 (5 bases). The specimen was CD8+ T cells sorted from blood. The DNA for the CDR3 is TGTGCCAGCAGTTCGGGACCCAACTTGGGTTCACCCCTCCACTTT. Protein product: CASSSGPNLGSPLHF.